This T cell receptor beta chain was recorded in a study of multiple sclerosis patients with progressive multifocal leukoencephalopathy. CDR3 length: 13 residues. The germline CDR1 and CDR2 sequences are MNHEY and SVGAGI. Trimming removed 6 bases from V and 0 bases from J, with 9 bases in between. Indicated time point: before natalizumab initiation. Repertoires were generated with immunoSEQ multiplex PCR, while TCRdb's copy carries only in-frame clones and drops some. The sample comprises 25,000 to 35,000 clones, 88% of which are singletons, and under 1.2% rests with the top ten. V gene TRBV6-5 combines with J gene TRBJ2-7; D perhaps matches TRBD1 (5 bases). The sequence was collected from a human donor with multiple sclerosis. Sequencing was carried out using PBMCs. The CDR3 loop reads CASRTGGSYEQYF. CDR3 nucleotides: TGTGCCAGCAGAACAGGCGGCTCCTACGAGCAGTACTTC.